The clone carrying this TCR beta chain was counted once. Its antigen is not identified. The data were taken from a study of PD-1 blockade in classical Hodgkin lymphoma. This table comes from immunoSEQ multiplex PCR, and its TCRdb copy is limited to in-frame clones, with some not included. The sample lists about 110,000 clones; 80% to 90% were seen once. The CDR3 runs to 13 residues. Germline values: CDR1 GTSNPN, CDR2 SVGIG (reference sequence). Between the trimmed V and J ends, which lost 2 bases and 5 bases, there was a span of 12 bases. Findings and limits, study-wide: Newly diagnosed patients were said to have less baseline TCR diversity than healthy donors did. Complete responders had baseline diversity similar to newly diagnosed patients.

Exposure to brentuximab vedotin varied, and each patient had relapsed following autologous stem cell transplantation. The V and J genes are TRBV30 and TRBJ1-1, with no clear D. Sequences were derived from peripheral blood mononuclear cells (PBMCs), sampled before the second cycle of nivolumab. This clonotype was sampled from a human donor with classical Hodgkin lymphoma. CDR3 nucleotides: TGTGCCTGGAGTATCGGGGAAGGTACTGAAGCTTTCTTT. Encoded protein: CAWSIGEGTEAFF.